What follows are 24 T cell receptor beta chains derived from one specimen sequenced in a study of T cells in Graves' hyperthyroidism and ophthalmopathy. Amplification targeted TCR beta CDR3 regions from RNA transcripts. First-round RT-PCR with HTBI primers amplified the TCR CDR3 region. TCRdb re-called the multiplex PCR reads with MiXCR, one entry per CDR3 protein. The sample carries roughly 300,000 distinct CDR3 sequences, 21% recorded once. The sequenced sample consisted of blood. The source is a woman aged 45 to 65 with Graves' hyperthyroidism.

V is TRBV19 and J is TRBJ2-2, with D perhaps TRBD1 (5 bases). This CDR3 is 14 amino acids long. The V gene's germline CDR1 is LNHDA and CDR2 SQIVND (reference sequence). V was pared by 5 bases and J by 4 bases, with 11 bases between. CDR3 bases: TGTGCCAGTAGTGTAACAGGTCTCACCGGGGAGCTGTTTTTT. This gives the protein CASSVTGLTGELFF.

This chain uses TRBV2 with TRBJ1-5; 12 bases agree with TRBD1. V shed 5 bases and J 7 bases; nucleotides not matched to a gene: 12. Germline values: CDR1 SNHLY, CDR2 FYNNEI. CDR3 length: 17 residues. The CDR3 is CASSFGIGTGGGQPQHF. The CDR3 DNA is TGTGCCAGCAGTTTCGGAATAGGGACAGGGGGCGGGCAGCCCCAGCATTTT.

This clonotype was detected only once. Just one base apart from a much larger clone, this may be a read error. The rearrangement uses TRBV5-1 and TRBJ2-4, with a weak D call TRBD1 (5 bases). Germline CDR1 is SGHRS and CDR2 is YFSETQ. V was pared by 0 bases and J by 1 base, with 14 bases between. The CDR3 is 17 amino acids. The CDR3 sequence is CASSLVGWGDAKNIQYF. CDR3 nucleotides: TGCGCCAGCAGCTTGGTGGGCTGGGGCGATGCCAAAAACATTCAGTACTTC.

The V gene is TRBV5-6, the J gene TRBJ1-4; D may be TRBD1 (5 bases). CDR1 and CDR2 (germline): SGHDT, YYEEEE. The V and J ends lost 2 bases and 6 bases respectively, with 11 bases between them. This CDR3 has 14 amino acids. The CDR3 nucleotides are TGTGCCAGCAGCTTTCCACAGGTGGATGAAAAACTGTTTTTT. Translation gives CASSFPQVDEKLFF.

This clonotype showed up many times. The genes are TRBV7-9 and TRBJ2-1; D not resolved. V was shortened by 11 bases and J by 6 bases, with 2 bases between the two germline ends. The CDR3 has 8 amino acids. Germline lookup yields CDR1 SEHNR and CDR2 FQNEAQ (reference sequence). Here the CDR3 DNA reads TGTGCCCCCAATGAGCAGTTCTTC. Amino acids: CAPNEQFF. Together with reference TRBV7-9 and TRBJ2-1, the CDR3 gives the full variable domain: DTGVSQNPRHKITKRGQNVTFRCDPISEHNRLYWYRQTLGQGPEFLTYFQNEAQLEKSRLLSDRFSAERPKGSFSTLEIQRTEQGDSAMYLCAPNEQFFGPGTRLTVL.

This chain links TRBV2 with TRBJ2-7, with 7 bases that match TRBD2. This CDR3 contains 14 residues. Germline loops: CDR1 SNHLY, CDR2 FYNNEI. V was clipped by 5 bases and J by 3 bases; unmatched bases: 7. The CDR3, as DNA: TGTGCCAGCAGTAAAACTAGCGAAGGCTACGAGCAGTACTTC. The encoded protein is CASSKTSEGYEQYF.

This clonotype appeared once. This chain uses TRBV10-2 with TRBJ1-5; no reliable D call. Germline assignment: CDR1 WSHSY and CDR2 SAAADI. The CDR3 is made up of 15 amino acids. V was pared by 8 bases and J by 0 bases, with 14 bases between. The CDR3 nucleotides read TGCGCCAGCGCCCCGGCAGGATTTAGCAATCAGCCCCAGCATTTT. Its translation: CASAPAGFSNQPQHF.

This clonotype was detected ten times or more. The chain carries TRBV28 and TRBJ2-5, with 9 bases aligning to TRBD2. The V segment lost 5 bases and the J segment 3 bases; nucleotides outside the gene matches: 7. This CDR3 is built from 15 residues. Germline assignment: CDR1 MDHEN and CDR2 SYDVKM. DNA for the CDR3: TGTGCCAGCAGTGGACCCCGGACTAGCGAAGAGACCCAGTACTTC. Amino acid sequence: CASSGPRTSEETQYF.

Many counts were recorded for this clonotype. V usage is TRBV12-3 or TRBV12-4 and J usage is TRBJ1-5; 7 bases line up with TRBD1. This CDR3 has 14 amino acids. The V gene end was trimmed by 3 bases and the J gene end by 7 bases; junction bases not matched to a gene: 6. The CDR3 protein is CASSFSLGGQPQHF. The DNA of the CDR3 is TGTGCCAGCAGTTTCAGCCTAGGGGGCCAGCCCCAGCATTTT.

The table lists this clonotype with many counts. The gene calls are TRBV11-3 and TRBJ2-2, with D possibly matching TRBD2 (6 bases). CDR3 length: 15 residues. Trimming pared 5 bases from V and 4 bases from J, leaving 14 bases between. Germline V gene data show CDR1 as SGHNT and CDR2 as YENEEA. CDR3 bases: TGTGCCAGCAGCCCTACTAGCTGGGGCACCGGGGAGCTGTTTTTT. Protein product: CASSPTSWGTGELFF.

CDR3 in DNA: TGCAGCGTTGCGCGGGGGGCCGCAGATACGCAGTATTTT. Protein sequence: CSVARGAADTQYF. This chain links TRBV29-1 with TRBJ2-3; 8 bases map to TRBD2. V gave up 4 bases and J gave up 4 bases; unmatched junction bases: 4. The germline CDR1 and CDR2 sequences are SQVTM and ANQGSEA. The CDR3 runs 13 residues.

This clonotype appeared many times. CDR3 coding DNA: TGTGCCAGCAGTTTACGCGGGAGCGGGTCCAATGAGCAGTTCTTC. Translating gives CASSLRGSGSNEQFF. The chain recombines TRBV12-3 or TRBV12-4 with TRBJ2-1; TRBD2 matches at 7 bases. The CDR3 is 15 residues long. The V and J ends lost 2 bases and 6 bases, in that order; junction bases with no gene match: 7.

This clonotype was observed many times. This CDR3 reads CASSQDTGYTDTQYF. The CDR3 DNA is TGTGCCAGCAGCCAAGATACAGGGTACACAGATACGCAGTATTTT. This sequence joins TRBV3-1 and TRBJ2-3; maybe TRBD1 (6 bases). Deletions cut 0 bases from V and 2 bases from J, with 9 bases between. The germline V gene encodes CDR1 LGHDT and CDR2 YNNKEL (reference sequence). The CDR3 has 15 residues.

This clonotype was detected ten times or more. The chain is built from TRBV3-1 and TRBJ1-5, with no clear D. Germline V gives CDR1 LGHDT, CDR2 YNNKEL (reference sequence). The CDR3 extends over 15 amino acids. Trimming shortened V by 1 base and J by 6 bases, and 13 bases separated the two germline ends. The CDR3 is CASSQGGVTSQPQHF. The CDR3 nucleotides read TGTGCCAGCAGCCAAGGTGGGGTAACGAGTCAGCCCCAGCATTTT.

This clonotype was counted between two and nine times. DNA for the CDR3: TGCAGCGCCCAGGGGGTCGGGGAGCTGTTTTTT. It codes for CSAQGVGELFF. The V call is TRBV29-1, the J call TRBJ2-2; 7 nucleotides match TRBD1. From germline, CDR1 is SQVTM and CDR2 ANQGSEA. The CDR3 has 11 amino acids. The ends lost 7 bases at V and 7 bases at J; junction bases unmatched: 3.

This clonotype was observed many times. The gene calls are TRBV5-6 and TRBJ1-2; D not resolved. V lost 0 bases to trimming and J lost 8 bases, with 11 bases between them. The germline V gene has CDR1 SGHDT and CDR2 YYEEEE. The CDR3 extends over 13 amino acids. The CDR3 sequence: CASSLGMSLGYTF. CDR3 in DNA: TGTGCCAGCAGCTTGGGTATGTCTCTGGGCTACACCTTC.

In this sample, this clonotype turned up a few times. In DNA, the CDR3 is TGCGCCAGCAGCTTGGGGCGCTCCTATAATTCACCCCTCCACTTT. Translating it yields CASSLGRSYNSPLHF. The rearrangement joins TRBV5-1 to TRBJ1-6; the D is unclear. The V gene lost 0 bases and the J gene lost 0 bases, with 4 bases spanning the gap. This CDR3 has 15 residues. Germline CDR1 reads SGHRS; CDR2 reads YFSETQ.

The genes are TRBV2 and TRBJ2-7; D may be TRBD1 (6 bases). The germline V gene has CDR1 SNHLY and CDR2 FYNNEI. With 7 bases removed from V and 2 bases from J, the gap between germline ends came to 15 bases. The CDR3 contains 14 residues. Written as DNA, the CDR3 is TGTGCCAGCAATCTCGAACAGGGACCCTACGAGCAGTACTTC. Translated, it gives CASNLEQGPYEQYF.

The CDR3 loop is CAIGRERDSPLHF. In nucleotides, the CDR3 is TGTGCCATCGGCAGGGAGAGAGATTCACCCCTCCACTTT. The rearrangement joins TRBV10-3 to TRBJ1-6; possible D gene TRBD1, 5 bases. Trimming left V 8 bases short and J 8 bases short, with 13 bases between. CDR1 ENHRY and CDR2 SYGVKD come from the germline V gene. The CDR3 contains 13 residues.

This clonotype was picked up a small number of times. The chain links TRBV6-5 to TRBJ1-4; TRBD1 might be the D (5 bases). V was pared by 2 bases and J by 8 bases, with 15 bases between. The CDR3 spans 15 residues. Germline V gene lookup returns CDR1 MNHEY and CDR2 SVGAGI. The CDR3 protein is CASSYGGTRSEKLFF. DNA for the CDR3: TGTGCCAGCAGTTACGGGGGGACCAGATCCGAAAAACTGTTTTTT.

This clonotype showed up many times. This rearrangement joins TRBV30 to TRBJ1-4; unclear D gene. The CDR3 covers 15 residues. The germline CDR1 and CDR2 sequences are GTSNPN and SVGIG (reference sequence). V dropped 5 bases and J dropped 5 bases, with 18 bases sitting between them. For the CDR3, the DNA is TGTGCCTGGGGAACATCGGGCAGAACAAATGAAAAACTGTTTTTT. Translating gives CAWGTSGRTNEKLFF.

This clonotype came up a few times. V gene TRBV5-1 combines with J gene TRBJ2-7; TRBD2 matches 11 bases. This CDR3 has 17 residues. The V and J ends lost 0 bases and 9 bases, in that order; junction bases with no gene match: 14. Germline CDR1 reads SGHRS; CDR2 reads YFSETQ. DNA for the CDR3: TGCGCCAGCAGCTTGGCAATAGCGGGAGGGCCGTCGACTGGGCAGTACTTC. This codes for CASSLAIAGGPSTGQYF.

This chain connects TRBV6-1 to TRBJ1-5, with D unclear. V lost 6 bases to trimming and J lost 3 bases, with 3 bases between them. Germline CDR1 and CDR2: MNHNS and SASEGT. The CDR3 is 11 residues long. The CDR3 spells CASRDNQPQHF. The DNA of the CDR3 is TGTGCCAGCAGGGACAATCAGCCCCAGCATTTT.

This clonotype was counted at least ten times. The chain couples TRBV30 to TRBJ2-7; D is perhaps TRBD1 (5 bases). The CDR3 is made up of 12 amino acids. Germline V CDR1 and CDR2: GTSNPN, SVGIG (reference sequence). The V end was cut by 0 bases, the J end by 3 bases, with 6 bases between. The CDR3 sequence is CAWSVGHYEQYF. The CDR3 DNA reads as TGTGCCTGGAGTGTCGGACACTACGAGCAGTACTTC.